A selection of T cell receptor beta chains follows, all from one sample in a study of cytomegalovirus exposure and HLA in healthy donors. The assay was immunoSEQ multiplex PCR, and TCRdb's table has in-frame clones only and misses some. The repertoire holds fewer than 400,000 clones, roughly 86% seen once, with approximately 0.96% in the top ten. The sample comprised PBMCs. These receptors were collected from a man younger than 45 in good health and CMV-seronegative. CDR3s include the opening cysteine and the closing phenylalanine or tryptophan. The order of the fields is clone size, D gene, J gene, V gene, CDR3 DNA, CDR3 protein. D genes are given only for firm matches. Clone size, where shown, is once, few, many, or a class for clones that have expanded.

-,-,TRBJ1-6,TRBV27,TGTGCCAGCAGCGGGAGCGGGTGGAATTCACCCCTCCACTTT,CASSGSGWNSPLHF
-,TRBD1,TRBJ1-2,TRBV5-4,TGTGCCAGCAGCTTATCCGGGACAGGTGGATCTGGCTACACCTTC,CASSLSGTGGSGYTF
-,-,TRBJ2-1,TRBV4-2,TGTGCCAGCAGCCCGAAAAATCAGGGCGCCTACAATGAGCAGTTCTTC,CASSPKNQGAYNEQFF
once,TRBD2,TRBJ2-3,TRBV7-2,TGTGCCAGCAGCTTAGTTGGTTTAAGGACTAGCGGGGGCAAACAGTATTTT,CASSLVGLRTSGGKQYF
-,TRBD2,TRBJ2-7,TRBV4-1,TGCGCCAGCAGCCAAGGCCGGACTAGCGGGGTCTACGAGCAGTACTTC,CASSQGRTSGVYEQYF
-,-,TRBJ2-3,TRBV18,TGTGCCAGCTCAGAGGGGGTCGGAGATACGCAGTATTTT,CASSEGVGDTQYF
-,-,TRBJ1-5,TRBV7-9,TGTGCCAGCAGCCATCAGGGGCCGCGAGGGGCCAATCAGCCCCAGCATTTT,CASSHQGPRGANQPQHF
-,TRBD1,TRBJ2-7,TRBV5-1,TGCGCCAGCAGCTGGGGAAGGATGGGGACAGGGGCCTACGAGCAGTACTTC,CASSWGRMGTGAYEQYF
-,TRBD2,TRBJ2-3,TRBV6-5,TGTGCCAGCAGTTACGGGCGGGGGGGCATCACAGATACGCAGTATTTT,CASSYGRGGITDTQYF
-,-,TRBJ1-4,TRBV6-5,TGTGCCAGCAGTTCGAGGCAGGGAGGGGAAAAACTGTTTTTT,CASSSRQGGEKLFF
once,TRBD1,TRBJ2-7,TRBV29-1,TGCAGCGTTGAAGATAGGACAGGGGGAGGCTACGAGCAGTACTTC,CSVEDRTGGGYEQYF
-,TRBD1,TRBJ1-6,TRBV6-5,TGTGCCAGCAGTTACGACGACAGGGAAAATTCACCCCTCCACTTT,CASSYDDRENSPLHF
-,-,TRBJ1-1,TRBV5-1,TGCGCCAGCAGCTCTTCAGGGGATACTGAAGCTTTCTTT,CASSSSGDTEAFF
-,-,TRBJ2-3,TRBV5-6,TGTGCCAGCAGCTTGTGGGTAGCGGAGGAAAGGAGCACAGATACGCAGTATTTT,CASSLWVAEERSTDTQYF
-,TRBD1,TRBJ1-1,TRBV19,TGTGCCAGTAGTACTTTCGACAGGGACACTGAAGCTTTCTTT,CASSTFDRDTEAFF
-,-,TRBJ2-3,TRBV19,TGTGCCAGTAGGAATAGGGGCCTTAGCACAGATACGCAGTATTTT,CASRNRGLSTDTQYF
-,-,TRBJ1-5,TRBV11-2,TGTGCCAGCAGCTTAAGAGGGCCTAATCAGCCCCAGCATTTT,CASSLRGPNQPQHF
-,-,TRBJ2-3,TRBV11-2,TGTGCCAGCAGCCTTAGCGCAGATACGCAGTATTTT,CASSLSADTQYF
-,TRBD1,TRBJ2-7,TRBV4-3,TGCGCCAGCAGCCACGGGACAGGGCTTTCCTACGAGCAGTACTTC,CASSHGTGLSYEQYF